Each of the 12 T cell receptor beta chains below was sequenced from the same sample in a study of T-cell reconstitution after alpha-beta-depleted transplantation in children. Study-level points and caveats: A year had passed since transplant, and T-cell counts and diversity by then came mostly from newly produced T cells.

Their cognate antigens are unknown. The TCRbeta library was prepared with unique molecular identifiers. Using its own MiXCR run on the PCR reads, TCRdb lists one record per CDR3 protein. The table lists around 270,000 distinct CDR3 sequences, approximately 7.3% of them singletons. Sequenced here: peripheral blood, sampled 360 days after TCRalphabeta/CD19-depleted stem cell transplant. These receptors all come from a female patient aged 2 to 10 who had a stem cell transplant for Fanconi anemia, so the T cells may come from the graft donor.

This clonotype has at least ten counts. This chain connects TRBV5-1 to TRBJ1-2, with D unclear. CDR3 length equals 15 residues. Trimming pared 4 bases from V and 3 bases from J, leaving 16 bases between. The V gene's germline CDR1 is SGHRS and CDR2 YFSETQ. CDR3: CASSGSPQRDYGYTF. CDR3 in DNA: TGCGCCAGCAGCGGGAGCCCACAGAGGGACTATGGCTACACCTTC.

This clonotype was seen a few times. V gene TRBV20-1 combines with J gene TRBJ2-3; D is undetermined. Germline-derived CDR1 and CDR2 are DFQATT and SNEGSKA (reference sequence). Between the trimmed V and J ends, which lost 0 bases and 3 bases, there was a span of 13 bases. The CDR3 is made up of 15 amino acids. The CDR3 coding sequence is TGCAGTGCTAGAGAGGAGAAAACGGTGACAGATACGCAGTATTTT. Its protein is CSAREEKTVTDTQYF.

This clonotype was recorded many times. The gene calls are TRBV7-9 and TRBJ2-4, with a weak D call TRBD1 (6 bases). The V end was cut by 4 bases, the J end by 12 bases, with 16 bases between. This CDR3 is 13 amino acids long. The V gene's germline CDR1 is SEHNR and CDR2 FQNEAQ (reference sequence). The CDR3 loop is CASSSQDLQGQYF. For the CDR3, the DNA is TGTGCCAGCAGCTCCCAGGACCTACAGGGTCAGTACTTC.

About this clonotype itself: A read error may explain this, as a much larger clone is one base away. The rearrangement uses TRBV20-1 and TRBJ2-5, with D possibly matching TRBD2 (6 bases). The CDR3 has 16 residues. Germline V gives CDR1 DFQATT, CDR2 SNEGSKA (reference sequence). CDR3 nucleotide sequence: TGCTGTGCTAGCGTCGGGCCAGGGTATTGGGAAGAGACCCAGTACTTC. It encodes CCASVGPGYWEETQYF.

This clonotype occurred many times. V usage is TRBV29-1 and J usage is TRBJ1-1; the D is unclear. Deletions cut 1 base from V and 7 bases from J, with 10 bases between. CDR1 and CDR2 from the germline V gene are SQVTM and ANQGSEA. The CDR3 length is 12 residues. The CDR3 DNA sequence: TGCAGCGTTGAAGTAATTGGAGATGAAGCTTTCTTT. Protein: CSVEVIGDEAFF. Based on the CDR3 plus reference TRBV29-1 and TRBJ1-1, the full variable domain is SAVISQKPSRDICQRGTSLTIQCQVDSQVTMMFWYRQQPGQSLTLIATANQGSEATYESGFVIDKFPISRPNLTFSTLTVSNMSPEDSSIYLCSVEVIGDEAFFGQGTRLTVV.

This clonotype has a count of ten or more. One junction end does not reproduce the germline sequence, and a read error may be involved. V usage is TRBV5-1 and J usage is TRBJ2-3, with D perhaps TRBD1 (7 bases). CDR1 and CDR2 (germline): SGHRS, YFSETQ. This CDR3 spans 12 amino acids. DNA for the CDR3: TGCGCCAGCAGCGGGGCGGGACAGTTTAAATTTTTT. Encoded protein: CASSGAGQFKFF. Using reference TRBV5-1 and TRBJ2-3 for the parts outside the CDR3, the full variable domain is KAGVTQTPRYLIKTRGQQVTLSCSPISGHRSVSWYQQTPGQGLQFLFEYFSETQRNKGNFPGRFSGRQFSNSRSEMNVSTLELGDSALYLCASSGAGQFKFFGPGTRLTVL.

This clonotype was recorded at least ten times. V usage is TRBV12-3 or TRBV12-4 and J usage is TRBJ1-1; D is possibly TRBD1 (6 bases). The V end was cut by 10 bases, the J end by 0 bases, with 9 bases between. This CDR3 region has 12 residues. The CDR3 DNA is TGTGCCACGGGACATTTGAACACTGAAGCTTTCTTT. Protein product: CATGHLNTEAFF.

The table lists this clonotype with many counts. The CDR3 sequence is CASSYDASSAGELFF. The CDR3 coding sequence is TGTGCCAGCAGTTACGACGCATCGTCGGCCGGGGAGCTGTTTTTT. The gene calls are TRBV6-2 or TRBV6-3 and TRBJ2-2; D gene unclear. There are 15 residues in the CDR3. V was trimmed by 2 bases and J by 6 bases, leaving 13 bases between them. Per the germline V gene, CDR1 is MNHEY and CDR2 is SVGEGT.

V gene TRBV18 combines with J gene TRBJ1-3; 8 bases agree with TRBD1. The CDR3 sequence is 15 residues long. V trimming: 3 bases; J trimming: 2 bases; junction bases outside the gene matches: 3. Germline V gives CDR1 KGHSH, CDR2 LQKENI. CDR3 amino acids: CASSPGTGTGNTIYF. DNA of the CDR3: TGTGCCAGCTCACCCGGGACAGGAACTGGAAACACCATATATTTT.

In its sample, this clonotype was seen many times. The chain carries TRBV5-1 and TRBJ2-3; the D is unclear. CDR1 SGHRS and CDR2 YFSETQ come from the germline V gene. With 4 bases removed from V and 0 bases from J, the gap between germline ends came to 18 bases. CDR3 length equals 17 residues. For the CDR3, the DNA is TGCGCCAGCAGCCGATATACCGTAGCTGCTAGCACAGATACGCAGTATTTT. It yields the protein CASSRYTVAASTDTQYF.

This clonotype was seen repeatedly, ten times or more. The gene calls are TRBV13 and TRBJ2-5; D is possibly TRBD1 (6 bases). Trimming stripped 1 base from V and 6 bases from J, with 18 bases between. The germline V gene encodes CDR1 PRHDT and CDR2 FYEKMQ (reference sequence). CDR3 length: 16 residues. CDR3 protein: CASSLAGTNMRQTQYF. The DNA of the CDR3 is TGTGCCAGCAGCTTAGCGGGGACAAATATGCGGCAGACCCAGTACTTC.

This clonotype was counted at least ten times. J is TRBJ2-5 and V is TRBV20-1; weak D call: TRBD1 (6 bases). V gave up 6 bases and J gave up 1 base, with 18 bases separating them. The germline V gene has CDR1 DFQATT and CDR2 SNEGSKA (reference sequence). CDR3 size: 15 residues. The CDR3 loop is CSAPSGTTIQETQYF. The CDR3 DNA reads TGCAGTGCCCCCTCCGGGACAACAATCCAAGAGACCCAGTACTTC.